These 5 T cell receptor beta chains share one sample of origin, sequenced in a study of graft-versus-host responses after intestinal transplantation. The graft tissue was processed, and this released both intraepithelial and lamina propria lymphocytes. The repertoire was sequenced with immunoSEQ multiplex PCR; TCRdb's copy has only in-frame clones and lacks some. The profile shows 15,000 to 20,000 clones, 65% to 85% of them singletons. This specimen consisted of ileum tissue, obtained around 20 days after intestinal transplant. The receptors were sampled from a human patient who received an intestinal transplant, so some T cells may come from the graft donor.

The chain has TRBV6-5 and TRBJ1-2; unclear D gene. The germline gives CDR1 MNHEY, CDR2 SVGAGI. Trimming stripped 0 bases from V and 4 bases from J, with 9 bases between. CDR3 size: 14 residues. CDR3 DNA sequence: TGTGCCAGCAGTTACTCTAAGGAGAGCTATGGCTACACCTTC. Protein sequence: CASSYSKESYGYTF.

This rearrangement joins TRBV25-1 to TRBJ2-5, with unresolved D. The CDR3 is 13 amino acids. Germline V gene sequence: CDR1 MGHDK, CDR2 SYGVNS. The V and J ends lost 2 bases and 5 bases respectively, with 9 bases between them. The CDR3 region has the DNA TGTGCCAGCAGTGAAATGGGCTGGGAGACCCAGTACTTC. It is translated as CASSEMGWETQYF.

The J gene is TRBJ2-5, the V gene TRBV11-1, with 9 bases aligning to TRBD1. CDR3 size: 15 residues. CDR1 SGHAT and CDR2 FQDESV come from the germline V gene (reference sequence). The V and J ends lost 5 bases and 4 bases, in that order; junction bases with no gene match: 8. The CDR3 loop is CASSPRTGERETQYF. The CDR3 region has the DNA TGTGCCAGCAGCCCAAGGACAGGGGAGAGAGAGACCCAGTACTTC. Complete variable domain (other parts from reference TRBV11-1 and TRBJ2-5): EAEVAQSPRYKITEKSQAVAFWCDPISGHATLYWYRQILGQGPELLVQFQDESVVDDSQLPKDRFSAERLKGVDSTLKIQPAELGDSAMYLCASSPRTGERETQYFGPGTRLLVL.

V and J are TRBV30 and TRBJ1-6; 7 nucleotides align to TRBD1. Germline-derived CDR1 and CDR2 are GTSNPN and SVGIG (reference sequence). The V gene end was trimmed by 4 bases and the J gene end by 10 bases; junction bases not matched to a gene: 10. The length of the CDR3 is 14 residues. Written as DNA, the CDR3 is TGTGCCTGGACGGGGGACAGTCGTCGCTCACCCCTCCACTTT. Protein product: CAWTGDSRRSPLHF.

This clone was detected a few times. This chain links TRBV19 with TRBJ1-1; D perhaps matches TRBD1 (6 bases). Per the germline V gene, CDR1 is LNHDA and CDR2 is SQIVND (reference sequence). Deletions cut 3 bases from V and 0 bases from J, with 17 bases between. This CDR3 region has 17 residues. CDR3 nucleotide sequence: TGTGCCAGTAGTATTTCCTTCAGGGGCAGGGTGAACACTGAAGCTTTCTTT. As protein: CASSISFRGRVNTEAFF. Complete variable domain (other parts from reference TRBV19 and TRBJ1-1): DGGITQSPKYLFRKEGQNVTLSCEQNLNHDAMYWYRQDPGQGLRLIYYSQIVNDFQKGDIAEGYSVSREKKESFPLTVTSAQKNPTAFYLCASSISFRGRVNTEAFFGQGTRLTVV.